Shown below are 7 T cell receptor beta chains from a single sample sequenced in a study of technical replicates of blood from a few donors (dated by TCRdb to 2016 to 2017). Library prep was done by the immunoSEQ multiplex PCR assay. As stored in TCRdb, this immuneACCESS dataset retains in-frame rearrangements with V and J assigned. A fraction of the clones does not appear; measured against another copy, unresolved V genes explain less than half of the discrepancy, and the remainder lacks a known reason. Present in this sample are tens of thousands of clones, approximately 92% of which were seen just once. Approximately 4.2% of the sample belongs to the ten largest clones. Sequencing was carried out using PBMCs. The receptors derive from a human donor in good health. Some clones in this sample may be carry-over from other donors' samples.

V gene TRBV7-2 combines with J gene TRBJ1-4; 10 positions agree with TRBD1. CDR3 length equals 16 residues. V trimming: 6 bases; J trimming: 1 base; junction bases outside the gene matches: 5. Germline V gene sequence: CDR1 SGHTA, CDR2 FQGNSA. In DNA, the CDR3 is TGTGCCAGCAGAAAGGGACAGGGGCGAACTAATGAAAAACTGTTTTTT. Its translation: CASRKGQGRTNEKLFF. The whole variable domain, remainder taken from reference TRBV7-2 and TRBJ1-4, is GAGVSQSPSNKVTEKGKDVELRCDPISGHTALYWYRQSLGQGLEFLIYFQGNSAPDKSGLPSDRFSAERTGGSVSTLTIQRTQQEDSAVYLCASRKGQGRTNEKLFFGSGTQLSVL.

The V call is TRBV7-9, the J call TRBJ2-5, with 14 bases lining up with TRBD2. The CDR3 runs to 16 residues. The germline CDR1 and CDR2 sequences are SEHNR and FQNEAQ (reference sequence). V gave up 3 bases and J gave up 3 bases; unmatched junction bases: 3. DNA of the CDR3: TGTGCCAGCAGCTTGGGGACTAGCGGGGGTAAAGAGACCCAGTACTTC. Its translation: CASSLGTSGGKETQYF.

The rearrangement uses TRBV5-1 and TRBJ2-5; no clear D gene. V shed 4 bases and J shed 1 base, with 17 bases lying between them. Germline assignment: CDR1 SGHRS and CDR2 YFSETQ. The CDR3 length is 16 residues. In DNA, the CDR3 is TGCGCCAGCAGCCTGCCGTCCGGTAGCCCCCAAGAGACCCAGTACTTC. As protein: CASSLPSGSPQETQYF.

The V call is TRBV19, the J call TRBJ1-1, with D maybe TRBD1 (6 bases). The germline V and J ends were trimmed by 9 bases and 2 bases, with 19 bases remaining between them. CDR1 is LNHDA, CDR2 SQIVND, per germline (reference sequence). CDR3 size: 15 residues. Here the CDR3 DNA reads TGTGCCAGCTTCAGATTTACAGGGTCCAACACTGAAGCTTTCTTT. This encodes CASFRFTGSNTEAFF.

This rearrangement joins TRBV5-3 to TRBJ1-2; 7 positions match TRBD1. TRBV5-3 is filed as an ORF, its function uncertain. There are 15 residues in the CDR3. With V trimmed by 0 bases and J by 2 bases, 4 bases remained unmatched. The CDR3: CARSLGTGENYGYTF. CDR3 coding DNA: TGTGCCAGAAGCTTGGGGACAGGCGAGAACTATGGCTACACCTTC.

J is TRBJ1-1 and V is TRBV5-1; tentative D call: TRBD1 (6 bases). Looked up from germline, CDR1 is SGHRS and CDR2 is YFSETQ. This CDR3 has 12 amino acids. Trimming took 5 bases from V and 7 from J, leaving 12 bases between them. The CDR3 region is CASSEQGVEAFF. The CDR3 DNA sequence: TGCGCCAGCAGTGAACAGGGAGTTGAAGCTTTCTTT.

This chain uses TRBV2 with TRBJ1-1; 8 nucleotides line up with TRBD1. V was clipped by 6 bases and J by 10 bases; unmatched bases: 10. From germline, CDR1 is SNHLY and CDR2 FYNNEI. This CDR3 is built from 13 residues. As DNA, the CDR3 is TGTGCCAGCAGGCAGGGGGCAGGTGGGGTAGCTTTCTTT. Protein sequence: CASRQGAGGVAFF.